This T cell receptor beta chain comes out of a study of shared clonotypes between healthy human individuals. Profiled with immunoSEQ multiplex PCR; TCRdb holds only in-frame clones, not every one. The sample consists of hundreds of thousands of clones, more than 70% of them appearing once. V was clipped by 1 base and J by 8 bases, with 3 bases between them. Looked up from germline, CDR1 is MGHRA and CDR2 is YSYEKL. The CDR3 consists of 11 residues. This clonotype originated in a woman aged 40 to 49 in good health. Some clones in this sample may be carry-over from other donors' samples. Sequencing was done on a sample of PBMCs. This chain joins TRBV4-1 and TRBJ2-1, with unresolved D. The DNA of the CDR3 is TGCGCCAGCAGCCAAGGTTATGAGCAGTTCTTC. Translation: CASSQGYEQFF.